The rows below give T cell receptor beta chains drawn from one sample of a study of blood T cells in healthy people across ages. TCRdb re-derived calls from the 5' RACE reads in MiXCR, one entry per CDR3 protein. The sample records about 730,000 distinct CDR3 sequences, roughly 45% being singletons. Specimen: blood. Receptor source: a woman aged 55-69 years in good health. Each CDR3 is given with its conserved first and last residue. The order of the fields is V gene, clone size, D gene, J gene, CDR3 length, CDR3 protein, CDR3 DNA. The D gene is left open where the match is weak. Clone size is shown for a subset of rows, as once, few, many or a class of expanded clone.

TRBV20-1,few,-,TRBJ2-3,15,CSAPNLATNTDTQYF,TGCAGTGCTCCCAACTTAGCGACCAACACAGATACGCAGTATTTT
TRBV24-1,many,TRBD1,TRBJ2-5,14,CATSDPGQPQTQYF,TGTGCCACCAGTGACCCGGGACAGCCCCAGACCCAGTACTTC
TRBV7-2,-,TRBD2,TRBJ2-2,18,CASNLYAGLAGRTGELFF,TGTGCCAGCAACCTTTACGCGGGACTAGCGGGAAGGACCGGGGAGCTGTTTTTT
TRBV18,-,TRBD1,TRBJ2-7,15,CASSRTGTGGREQYF,TGTGCCAGCTCACGTACCGGGACAGGGGGTCGCGAGCAGTACTTC
TRBV7-9,few,-,TRBJ2-5,14,CASSFGQAEETQYF,TGTGCCAGCAGCTTCGGGCAGGCGGAAGAGACCCAGTACTTC
TRBV6-9,-,-,TRBJ2-3,14,CASSTPTWADTQYF,TGTGCCAGCAGTACCCCAACCTGGGCAGATACGCAGTATTTT
TRBV28,-,-,TRBJ2-1,13,CASSSRTPETQFF,TGTGCCAGCAGTTCCAGGACTCCCGAGACCCAGTTCTTC
TRBV6-2/TRBV6-3,-,TRBD1,TRBJ2-7,15,CASSPGQFSSYEQYF,TGTGCCAGCAGTCCGGGACAGTTCAGCTCCTACGAGCAGTACTTC
TRBV20-1,-,-,TRBJ2-4,12,CSVSPAKNIQYF,TGCAGTGTGTCCCCAGCCAAAAACATTCAGTACTTC
TRBV11-2,-,-,TRBJ2-7,15,CASSSSLGDTYEQYF,TGTGCCAGCAGCTCTTCCCTTGGGGACACCTACGAGCAGTACTTC
TRBV7-9,-,-,TRBJ1-4,15,CASSLAQILNEKLFF,TGTGCCAGCAGCTTAGCGCAAATACTTAATGAAAAACTGTTTTTT
TRBV20-1,-,TRBD1,TRBJ2-1,16,CSARPGTGGEGNEQFF,TGCAGTGCTAGGCCCGGGACAGGGGGAGAGGGCAATGAGCAGTTCTTC
TRBV20-1,-,-,TRBJ1-2,13,CSARKQAGEGYTF,TGCAGTGCTAGGAAACAGGCGGGTGAGGGCTACACCTTC
TRBV20-1,-,-,TRBJ1-1,13,CSAYENGDTEAFF,TGCAGTGCTTATGAAAACGGGGACACTGAAGCTTTCTTT
TRBV19,-,-,TRBJ2-1,13,CTSNIGLRGEQFF,TGTACCAGTAATATCGGCCTCAGGGGTGAGCAGTTCTTC
TRBV6-2/TRBV6-3,-,-,TRBJ2-5,16,CVSSPAGTNDQETQYF,TGTGTCAGCAGCCCCGCCGGGACGAACGACCAAGAGACCCAGTACTTC
TRBV3-1,-,-,TRBJ2-1,13,CASSHSGQETQFF,TGTGCCAGCAGCCACAGCGGACAAGAGACCCAGTTCTTC
TRBV12-3/TRBV12-4,many,-,TRBJ2-6,15,CASSRQSSGANVLTF,TGTGCCAGCAGCAGACAGAGCTCTGGGGCCAACGTCCTGACTTTC
TRBV28,once,TRBD1,TRBJ2-5,17,CASSFVSGRGPRETQYF,TGCGCCAGCAGTTTCGTCTCGGGCAGGGGGCCTCGAGAGACCCAGTACTTC
TRBV29-1,few,-,TRBJ1-1,11,CSATGNTEAFF,TGCAGCGCCACAGGGAACACTGAAGCTTTCTTT
TRBV25-1,-,-,TRBJ2-7,15,CATSSRSGPPYEQYF,TGTGCCACCTCCTCTCGGTCAGGGCCTCCCTACGAGCAGTACTTC
TRBV5-6,-,-,TRBJ1-2,13,CASSVEAGGDYTF,TGTGCCAGCAGCGTTGAGGCAGGCGGGGACTACACCTTC
TRBV20-1,many,-,TRBJ2-7,11,CSARTGYEQYF,TGCAGTGCTAGAACAGGCTACGAGCAGTACTTC
TRBV5-6,-,-,TRBJ1-2,11,CASSPGQGYTF,TGTGCCAGCAGCCCAGGGCAGGGCTACACCTTC
TRBV5-1,-,TRBD2,TRBJ2-1,15,CASSGTSGGKNEQFF,TGCGCCAGCAGCGGGACTAGCGGGGGGAAAAATGAGCAGTTCTTC
TRBV3-1,few,-,TRBJ2-5,13,CASSQGNEETQYF,TGTGCCAGCAGCCAAGGAAATGAAGAGACCCAGTACTTC
TRBV7-2,-,-,TRBJ2-5,12,CASSLGVRVQYF,TGTGCCAGCAGCTTAGGCGTGAGGGTGCAGTACTTC
TRBV12-3/TRBV12-4,few,TRBD2,TRBJ2-5,14,CASTSRGGRETQYF,TGTGCCAGCACCTCCCGGGGGGGCCGAGAGACCCAGTACTTC
TRBV5-1,few,TRBD1,TRBJ2-4,14,CASSPGTDNFKQYF,TGCGCCAGCAGCCCCGGGACAGATAATTTTAAGCAGTACTTC
TRBV18,-,-,TRBJ2-7,15,CASSPLAQGGNEQYF,TGTGCCAGCTCACCACTCGCGCAGGGCGGCAACGAGCAGTACTTC
TRBV27,few,-,TRBJ1-2,13,CASSARVNYGYTF,TGTGCCAGCAGCGCTAGGGTTAACTATGGCTACACCTTC
TRBV6-2/TRBV6-3,few,-,TRBJ1-5,13,CASRQYSNQPQHF,TGTGCCAGCAGGCAGTATAGCAATCAGCCCCAGCATTTT
TRBV12-3/TRBV12-4,few,TRBD2,TRBJ2-7,14,CASTGTSVFYEQYF,TGTGCCAGCACTGGGACTAGTGTCTTCTACGAGCAGTACTTC
TRBV14,few,TRBD2,TRBJ2-7,15,CASSQPSGGNYEQYF,TGTGCCAGCAGCCAACCCTCGGGGGGGAACTACGAGCAGTACTTC
TRBV12-3/TRBV12-4,-,TRBD1,TRBJ2-5,15,CASNSSGTGVETQYF,TGTGCCAGCAATTCTTCCGGGACAGGGGTAGAGACCCAGTACTTC
TRBV29-1,many,-,TRBJ2-1,14,CSVERSSSYNEQFF,TGCAGCGTTGAAAGGTCTAGCTCCTACAATGAGCAGTTCTTC
TRBV27,few,TRBD1,TRBJ2-1,15,CASSPTGAIYNEQFF,TGTGCCAGCAGTCCTACAGGGGCGATCTACAATGAGCAGTTCTTC
TRBV4-1,-,-,TRBJ1-4,18,CASSQDPGRAATNEKLFF,TGCGCCAGCAGCCAAGATCCCGGACGGGCTGCAACTAATGAAAAACTGTTTTTT
TRBV15,-,TRBD1,TRBJ2-7,15,CATSERTGGTYEQYF,TGTGCCACCAGCGAACGGACAGGGGGGACCTACGAGCAGTACTTC
TRBV5-5,-,-,TRBJ1-2,14,CASSFLSTGLGYTF,TGTGCCAGCAGCTTCCTATCTACAGGGCTCGGCTACACCTTC
TRBV5-5,few,-,TRBJ2-5,15,CASTYPFGGKETQYF,TGTGCCAGCACCTACCCATTCGGCGGTAAAGAGACCCAGTACTTC
TRBV7-9,few,-,TRBJ1-4,14,CASSHNRDNEKLFF,TGTGCCAGCAGCCATAACCGGGACAACGAAAAACTGTTTTTT
TRBV6-2/TRBV6-3,-,-,TRBJ1-6,16,CASSPGRWPTTSPLHF,TGTGCCAGCAGTCCGGGGAGATGGCCCACCACCTCACCCCTCCACTTT
TRBV25-1,-,TRBD1,TRBJ2-7,12,CASGQGINEQYF,TGTGCCAGTGGACAGGGGATTAACGAGCAGTACTTC
TRBV7-2,few,-,TRBJ2-3,18,CASSSSRLGGESTDTQYF,TGTGCCAGCAGCTCATCTCGGCTAGGCGGGGAGAGCACAGATACGCAGTATTTT
TRBV6-5,few,-,TRBJ2-3,14,CASSYAKSTDTQYF,TGTGCCAGCAGTTACGCGAAAAGCACAGATACGCAGTATTTT
TRBV20-1,-,-,TRBJ2-7,14,CRTPGDLTVYEQYF,TGCAGGACCCCGGGCGATTTAACGGTTTACGAGCAGTACTTC
TRBV3-1,-,-,TRBJ2-1,16,CTSSQVLLAVFNEQFF,TGTACCAGCAGCCAAGTGTTACTAGCAGTGTTCAATGAGCAGTTCTTC
TRBV20-1,-,-,TRBJ1-2,13,CSARVGQNYGYTF,TGCAGTGCTAGGGTCGGGCAGAACTATGGCTACACCTTC
TRBV7-8,-,TRBD2,TRBJ2-5,19,CASSPHIPRLAETQETQYF,TGTGCCAGCAGCCCTCATATCCCACGACTAGCGGAAACACAAGAGACCCAGTACTTC
TRBV27,few,TRBD1,TRBJ2-7,16,CASSSPTGSPDNEQYF,TGTGCCAGCAGTTCACCGACAGGGTCTCCAGATAATGAGCAGTACTTC
TRBV10-3,-,TRBD1,TRBJ2-7,13,CAISGQGADERYF,TGTGCCATCAGTGGACAGGGGGCCGACGAGCGGTACTTC
TRBV3-1,-,-,TRBJ2-2,14,CASSHRQNTGELFF,TGTGCCAGCAGCCACAGACAGAACACCGGGGAGCTGTTTTTT